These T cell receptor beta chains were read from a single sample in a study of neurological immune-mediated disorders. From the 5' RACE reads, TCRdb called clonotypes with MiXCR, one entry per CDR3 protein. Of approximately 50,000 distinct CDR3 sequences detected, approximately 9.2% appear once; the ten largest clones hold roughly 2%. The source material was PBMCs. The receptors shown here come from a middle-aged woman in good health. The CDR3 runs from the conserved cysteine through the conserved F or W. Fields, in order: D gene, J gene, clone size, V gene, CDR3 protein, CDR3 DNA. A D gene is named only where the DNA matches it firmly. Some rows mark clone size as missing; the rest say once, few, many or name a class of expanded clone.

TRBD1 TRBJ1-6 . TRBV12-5 CASGYRGQFSPLHF TGTGCTAGTGGGTACAGGGGACAATTCTCACCCCTCCACTTT
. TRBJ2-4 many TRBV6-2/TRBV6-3 CASSYDGSGNIQYF TGTGCCAGCAGTTACGACGGGAGTGGTAACATTCAGTACTTC
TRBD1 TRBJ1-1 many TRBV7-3 CASSFTGTGKNKRRAFF TGTGCCAGCAGCTTTACCGGGACAGGGAAAAATAAAAGGCGAGCTTTCTTT
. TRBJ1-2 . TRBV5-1 CASSLVDSAQSYGYTF TGCGCCAGCAGCTTGGTCGACAGCGCCCAATCCTATGGCTACACCTTC
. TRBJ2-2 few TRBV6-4 CASSDSLATGELFF TGTGCCAGCAGTGACTCGCTCGCCACCGGGGAGCTGTTTTTT
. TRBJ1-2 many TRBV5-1 CASSAQPSGGYYGYTF TGCGCCAGCAGCGCTCAACCCTCCGGGGGATACTATGGCTACACCTTC
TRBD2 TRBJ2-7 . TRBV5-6 CASSLAGGPREQYF TGTGCCAGCAGCTTGGCGGGAGGTCCGAGGGAGCAGTACTTC
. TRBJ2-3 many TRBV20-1 CSASLPGGTDTQYF TGCAGTGCTAGCCTCCCGGGAGGCACAGATACGCAGTATTTT
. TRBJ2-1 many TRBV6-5 CASSYSMQTSQGEQFF TGTGCCAGCAGTTACTCGATGCAGACCTCCCAGGGTGAGCAGTTCTTC
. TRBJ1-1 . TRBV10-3 CAISEAQGNTEAFF TGTGCCATCAGTGAGGCACAGGGGAACACTGAAGCTTTCTTT
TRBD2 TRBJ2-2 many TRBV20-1 CSAELRAGVDTGELFF TGCAGTGCAGAATTGCGAGCGGGAGTTGACACCGGGGAGCTGTTTTTT
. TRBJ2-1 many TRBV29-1 CSVEDWARGGDNEQFF TGCAGCGTTGAAGATTGGGCCAGGGGTGGAGACAATGAGCAGTTCTTC
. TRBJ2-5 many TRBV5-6 CASSLAGGGDWETQYF TGTGCCAGCAGCTTGGCCGGTGGAGGGGATTGGGAGACCCAGTACTTC
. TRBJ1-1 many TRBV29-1 CSVAGQGGAEAFF TGCAGCGTTGCGGGGCAGGGAGGGGCTGAAGCTTTCTTT
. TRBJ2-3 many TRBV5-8 CASSLVPDTQYF TGTGCCAGCAGCTTGGTTCCAGATACGCAGTATTTT
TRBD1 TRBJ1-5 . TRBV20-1 CSASGDRLLNQPQHF TGCAGTGCTAGCGGGGACAGGCTACTTAATCAGCCCCAGCATTTT
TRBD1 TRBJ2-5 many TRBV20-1 CSARGTGETQYF TGCAGTGCTAGAGGGACAGGAGAGACCCAGTACTTC
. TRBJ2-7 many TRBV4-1 CASSHSRVSYEQYF TGCGCCAGCAGCCACTCCAGGGTTTCCTACGAGCAGTACTTC
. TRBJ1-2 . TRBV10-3 CAISEPATGYTF TGTGCCATCAGTGAGCCGGCTACGGGCTACACCTTC
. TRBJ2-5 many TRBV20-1 CSASEARQGAQYF TGCAGTGCTAGTGAAGCCCGCCAAGGGGCCCAGTACTTC
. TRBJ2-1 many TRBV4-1 CASSPLHGRHEQFF TGCGCCAGCAGCCCCCTCCATGGGCGTCATGAGCAGTTCTTC
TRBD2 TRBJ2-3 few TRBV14 CASTPGTSDTDTQYF TGTGCCAGCACCCCCGGGACTAGCGACACAGATACGCAGTATTTT
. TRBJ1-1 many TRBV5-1 CASRPTSSTEAFF TGCGCCAGCAGACCGACATCTTCCACTGAAGCTTTCTTT
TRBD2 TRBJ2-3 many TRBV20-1 CSAPISGPGTDTQYF TGCAGTGCACCCATTAGCGGGCCCGGCACAGATACGCAGTATTTT
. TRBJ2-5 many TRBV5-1 CASSFQSLGQETQYF TGCGCCAGCAGCTTTCAGTCCCTCGGGCAAGAGACCCAGTACTTC
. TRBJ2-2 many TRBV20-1 CSAKRAAGELFF TGCAGTGCTAAACGGGCCGCCGGGGAGCTGTTTTTT
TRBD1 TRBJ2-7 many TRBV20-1 CSARPGTGRSYEQYF TGCAGTGCTAGACCCGGGACAGGTCGCTCCTACGAGCAGTACTTC
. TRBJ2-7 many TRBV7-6 CASSFASESSYEQYF TGTGCCAGCAGCTTCGCTAGCGAGAGCTCCTACGAGCAGTACTTC
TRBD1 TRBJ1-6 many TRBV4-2 CASSQEGTGVPPLHF TGTGCCAGCAGCCAAGAAGGGACAGGGGTTCCACCCCTCCACTTT
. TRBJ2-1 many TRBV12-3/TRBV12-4 CASSLGYNEQFF TGTGCCAGCAGTTTAGGTTACAATGAGCAGTTCTTC
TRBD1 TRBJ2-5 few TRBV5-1 CASSSGTGWKETQYF TGCGCCAGCAGTTCCGGGACAGGGTGGAAAGAGACCCAGTACTTC
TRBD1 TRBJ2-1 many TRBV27 CASSLEGGNYNEQFF TGTGCCAGCAGTTTAGAAGGGGGCAATTACAATGAGCAGTTCTTC
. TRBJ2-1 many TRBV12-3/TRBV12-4 CASHFGGGNNEQFF TGTGCCAGCCATTTTGGCGGAGGGAACAATGAGCAGTTCTTC
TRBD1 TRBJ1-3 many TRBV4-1 CASSQSGGSGNTIYF TGCGCCAGCAGCCAATCAGGGGGCTCTGGAAACACCATATATTTT
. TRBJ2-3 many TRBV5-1 CASSLPDPPDTQYF TGCGCCAGCAGCTTACCAGACCCCCCAGATACGCAGTATTTT
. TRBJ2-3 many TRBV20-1 CSARWTDADTQYF TGCAGTGCTAGATGGACAGATGCAGATACGCAGTATTTT
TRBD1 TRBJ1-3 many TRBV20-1 CSAADRVIPGNTIYF TGCAGTGCTGCGGACAGGGTGATCCCTGGAAACACCATATATTTT
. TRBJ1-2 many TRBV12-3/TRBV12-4 CASSARGGYGYTF TGTGCCAGCAGTGCTCGGGGAGGCTATGGCTACACCTTC
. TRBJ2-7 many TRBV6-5 CASSSDREGTYEQYF TGTGCCAGCAGTTCAGACAGGGAGGGGACCTACGAGCAGTACTTC
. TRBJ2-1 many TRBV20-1 CSARDPASSDEQFF TGCAGTGCTAGAGATCCGGCTAGCTCGGATGAGCAGTTCTTC
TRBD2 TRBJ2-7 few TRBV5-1 CASSLTSGSGEQYF TGCGCCAGCAGCTTGACTAGCGGGAGTGGCGAGCAGTACTTC